This T cell receptor (beta chain) was recovered during a study of cytomegalovirus exposure and HLA in healthy donors. A multiplex PCR was run with 60 Vbeta primers and 13 Jbeta primers. In the study's own analysis: An analysis that came later counted roughly 80 million unique TCR beta chains, approximately 10 million shared. The method was immunoSEQ multiplex PCR; TCRdb's version includes in-frame clones alone and lacks a portion of them. V and J calls and clone size are given by that table; D and trimming were obtained from the DNA. The sample shows 200,000 to 250,000 clones, roughly 84% of them seen only once. The CDR3 is 11 amino acids. CDR1 is SEHNR, CDR2 FQNEAQ, per germline (reference sequence). Comment on this clone: Its target is unknown. The junction departs from germline at one end; a sequencing error may be responsible.

Findings of the study overall: TCR beta V- and J-gene trimming was later associated with a missense DCLRE1C variant.

Sequenced: PBMCs. This TCR was recovered from a boy younger than 10 in good health and CMV-seronegative. The chain joins TRBV7-9 to TRBJ2-7; possible D gene TRBD2, 6 bases. CDR3 residues: CASSSRLEEHF. The CDR3 DNA is TGTGCCAGCAGCTCCCGACTAGAGGAGCACTTC.